The subject of this entry is one T cell receptor (beta chain). It has no known antigen specificity. The sample holds no much larger clone one base away, and base qualities are not on file. The CDR3 holds 19 amino acids from the cysteine to the phenylalanine. Only CDR3 DNA remains: 57 bases, in frame from the first base. Via the germline V gene (reference sequence), CDR1 is LNHNV and CDR2 YYDKDF. The V end gives up 0 bases and the J end 4 bases, leaving 14 bases in the junction not matched to a gene. This sample is drawn from a study of T cells in Graves' hyperthyroidism and ophthalmopathy (dated by TCRdb to between 2017 and 2020). Concerning the study at large: Peripheral blood samples were taken at initial diagnosis, before any treatment was given. A discovery cohort of about a hundred patients, approximately 45 with Graves' ophthalmopathy and about 58 with stable Graves' hyperthyroidism, was used to find distinguishing TCR V-J signatures. An independent validation cohort of some 18 hyperthyroidism patients and over 15 patients who later progressed to ophthalmopathy tested prospective prediction of ophthalmopathy. For training and testing, the 100 or so patients in the discovery cohort were randomly divided in a 7:3 ratio. The study also compared thyroid tissue and blood T-cell repertoires from roughly 6 Graves' hyperthyroidism patients. After blood sampling, hyperthyroidism patients were treated with methimazole at a starting dose of 30 mg daily, and ophthalmopathy patients were treated with high-dose intravenous methylprednisolone. TCR Vbeta CDR3 sequencing of 130 to 150 peripheral blood samples (roughly 43 ophthalmopathy, about 75 hyperthyroidism and 17 progressor patients) is reported in the paper. The paper as a whole reports these results and caveats: No statistical method was used to set the sample size in advance, and investigators knew the group allocation. Blood samples also contained most of the expanded thyroid clonotypes (frequency above 0.001), which suggests that blood repertoires may reflect thyroid immune responses. In cross-validation, a model built on a 13 V-J signature told ophthalmopathy apart from stable hyperthyroidism with roughly 87% sensitivity and 81% to 82% specificity, and in testing the same model reached 80%/75%. In validation, the model predicted progression to ophthalmopathy a median of about 6.8 months before onset, with roughly 70% sensitivity and almost 75% specificity.

Moderately to severely active disease, a Clinical Activity Score of at least 3, a NOSPECS grade of at least 4, and a duration under 3 months were present in ophthalmopathy patients. Exclusion was applied to patients with uncontrolled infections, other autoimmune diseases, pregnancy or lactation. Diagnoses were based on clinical symptoms, serum thyroxine and TRAb, thyroid ultrasound and orbital computed tomography. PBMCs were isolated from more than 9 ml of fresh peripheral blood by Ficoll-Paque density gradient centrifugation. Trizol reagent was used to extract total RNA, and RNA quality was then checked on an Agilent 2100 Bioanalyzer. Amplification of TCR beta CDR3 regions was carried out from RNA transcripts. For the first round of RT-PCR on the TCR CDR3, the HTBI primer set was used together with the Qiagen OneStep RT-PCR kit. The libraries were constructed in a second round of multiplex PCR and then size-selected and purified. Paired-end sequencing of the libraries was performed with 100 bp reads on an Illumina HiSeq2000. The published analysis was carried out like this. SOAPnuke was used to process the raw data, with reads discarded if the reads contained adapters or uncalled bases, had a mean Phred below 15, or lacked an exact constant-primer or identifier match. COPE v1.2.5 was used to merge the high-quality paired reads, and each unique nucleotide sequence was defined as a clonotype. MiTCR v1.1 was used to align the clonotypes against IMGT TRBV, TRBD and TRBJ reference segments. The analysis was restricted to V-J combinations with a frequency above 0.0001, which together covered 99% to 99.2% of the repertoires. A TCS score was defined as the ratio between F50 (clonal expansion) and ExV (chaos), using BLOSUM62-based TCRdist between CDR3 peptides within each V-J. Welch's t-statistics and random forest reduced 450 to 600 V-J features to 13, which were used in a naive Bayes classifier (R e1071). The raw public reads went through TCRdb reprocessing: fastp at Q25, MiXCR clone calling, in-frame beta chains kept. Each record represents a unique CDR3 protein, reported with the most common genes and DNA among its rows. These V and J calls originate from TCRdb's pipeline instead of the authors' own analysis. Here the sample has roughly 500,000 distinct CDR3 sequences; roughly 22% occur a single time. Around 50% of the sample lies in the top ten.

Sequenced: blood. This sequence originates from a woman between 70 and 85 years old with Graves' ophthalmopathy. The sequence links TRBV15 to TRBJ1-4, with TRBD1 matching 7 junction bases. The CDR3 protein: CATSREREQGLRVNEKLFF. DNA sequence: TGTGCCACCAGCAGAGAAAGAGAACAGGGGCTGAGGGTTAATGAAAAACTGTTTTTT.